This TCR beta chain was sequenced in a study of post-analysis software for immune sequencing data. Concerning this clonotype itself: Its specificity is not known.

Unique molecular identifiers were carried by the TCR beta cDNA libraries. TCRdb reanalysed the PCR reads using MiXCR and keeps one entry per CDR3 protein. The top ten clones hold 10% to 12% of a sample with almost 700,000 distinct CDR3 sequences, approximately 60% of them seen once. Trimming took 2 bases from V and 3 from J, leaving 10 bases between them. CDR1 MNHEY and CDR2 SMNVEV come from the germline V gene (reference sequence). The CDR3 runs 14 residues. Study-wide points: When the samples were clustered directly with F measure, those that had been prepared in the same batch showed strong co-clustering. Comparison of patients with controls showed 4 to 6 TRBV segments more frequent in patients, TRBV5-6, TRBV5-1 and TRBV20-1 among them.

The origin of this receptor is a girl between 2 and 10 years old with multiple sclerosis. Source material: blood. J is TRBJ1-1 and V is TRBV27; D is unclear. The DNA of the CDR3 is TGTGCCAGCAGTTTAGGCAGAACGGACACTGAAGCTTTCTTT. Its protein is CASSLGRTDTEAFF.